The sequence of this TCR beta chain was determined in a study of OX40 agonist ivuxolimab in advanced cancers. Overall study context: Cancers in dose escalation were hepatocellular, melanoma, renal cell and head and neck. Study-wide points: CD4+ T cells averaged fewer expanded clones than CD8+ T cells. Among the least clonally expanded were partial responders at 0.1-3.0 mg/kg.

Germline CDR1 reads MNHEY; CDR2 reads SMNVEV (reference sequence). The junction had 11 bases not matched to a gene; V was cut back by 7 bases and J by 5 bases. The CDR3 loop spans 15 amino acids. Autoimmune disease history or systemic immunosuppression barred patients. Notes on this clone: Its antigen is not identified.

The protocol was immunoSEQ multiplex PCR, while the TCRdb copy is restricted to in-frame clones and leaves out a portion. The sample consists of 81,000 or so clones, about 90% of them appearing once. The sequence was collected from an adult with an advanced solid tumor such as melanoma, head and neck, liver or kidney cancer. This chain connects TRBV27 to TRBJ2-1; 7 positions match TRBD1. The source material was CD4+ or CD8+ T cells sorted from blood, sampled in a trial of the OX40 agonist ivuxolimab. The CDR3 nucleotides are TGTGCCAGCACCTCACTGGGGACAGAAAACAATGAGCAGTTCTTC. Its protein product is CASTSLGTENNEQFF.